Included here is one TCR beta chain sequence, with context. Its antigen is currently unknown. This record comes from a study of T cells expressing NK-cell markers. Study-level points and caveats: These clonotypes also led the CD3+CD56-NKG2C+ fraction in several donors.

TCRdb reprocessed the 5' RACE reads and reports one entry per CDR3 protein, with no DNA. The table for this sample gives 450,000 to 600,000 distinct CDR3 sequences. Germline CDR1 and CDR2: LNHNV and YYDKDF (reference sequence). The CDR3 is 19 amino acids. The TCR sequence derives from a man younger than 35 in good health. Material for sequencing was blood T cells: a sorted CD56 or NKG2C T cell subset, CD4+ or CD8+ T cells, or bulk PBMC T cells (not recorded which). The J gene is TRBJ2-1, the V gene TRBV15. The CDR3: CATSRDFVGWDSSYNEQFF.